Listed here are 8 T cell receptor beta chains from one sample, sequenced in a study of T-cell memory formation after mild COVID-19. TCRdb analysed the 5' RACE reads with MiXCR anew, one entry per CDR3 protein. In the table there are roughly 450,000 distinct CDR3 sequences, over 15% of which are singletons. Sequencing used PBMCs or a T cell subset sorted from them (not recorded which). The receptors stem from an adult woman who had mild COVID-19 (a few samples of this study predate the infection). Cell type and time point are not known.

The chain carries TRBV7-9 and TRBJ1-3, with D uncertain. This CDR3 region has 14 residues. Germline CDR1 is SEHNR and CDR2 is FQNEAQ (reference sequence). The V end lost 6 bases, the J end lost 0 bases, and 9 bases lay between the germline ends. The DNA of the CDR3 is TGTGCCAGCAGTCTAGGCCCCTCTGGAAACACCATATATTTT. Translation gives CASSLGPSGNTIYF.

The chain links TRBV9 to TRBJ2-2; D is perhaps TRBD1 or TRBD2 (5 bases each). Trimming pared 4 bases from V and 6 bases from J, leaving 13 bases between. Germline CDR1 and CDR2: SGDLS and YYNGEE. The CDR3 runs to 14 residues. CDR3 amino acids: CASSSRVGAGELFF. The CDR3 DNA follows: TGTGCCAGCAGCTCCCGGGTGGGGGCCGGGGAGCTGTTTTTT.

This chain joins TRBV12-3 or TRBV12-4 and TRBJ1-1, with D unresolved. The CDR3 covers 12 residues. Between the trimmed V and J ends, which lost 3 bases and 5 bases, there was a span of 7 bases. The CDR3 here is CASSFGITEAFF. CDR3 coding DNA: TGTGCCAGCAGTTTTGGGATTACTGAAGCTTTCTTT.

CDR3 DNA sequence: TGCGCCAGCAGCTTGGGACAGGGTCCAGAGAACGAGCAGTACTTC. Encoded protein: CASSLGQGPENEQYF. V and J are TRBV5-1 and TRBJ2-7; 7 bases line up with TRBD1. Germline assignment: CDR1 SGHRS and CDR2 YFSETQ. This CDR3 has 15 residues. Trimming removed 0 bases from V and 5 bases from J; junction bases left unmatched: 8. The whole variable domain, filled in from reference TRBV5-1 and TRBJ2-7, reads KAGVTQTPRYLIKTRGQQVTLSCSPISGHRSVSWYQQTPGQGLQFLFEYFSETQRNKGNFPGRFSGRQFSNSRSEMNVSTLELGDSALYLCASSLGQGPENEQYFGPGTRLTVT.

Notes on this clonotype: One base away lies a much larger clone, so this may be a sequencing read error. The gene calls are TRBV7-9 and TRBJ2-2; D unresolved. Germline V CDR1 and CDR2: SEHNR, FQNEAQ (reference sequence). The CDR3 contains 16 residues. CDR3 sequence reads: CSSSPGVGTNTGELFF. DNA for the CDR3: TGTTCCAGCAGCCCAGGCGTGGGAACGAACACCGGGGAGCTGTTTTTT.

This clonotype was seen more than once but under ten times. This chain joins TRBV24-1 and TRBJ2-2, with D maybe TRBD2 (7 bases). The length of the CDR3 is 16 residues. V was shortened by 4 bases and J by 3 bases, with 14 bases between the two germline ends. The germline CDR1 and CDR2 sequences are KGHDR and SFDVKD. The CDR3 DNA reads as TGTGCCACCAGTGAAACTACAGGGAGGGACACCGGGGAGCTGTTTTTT. Translation gives CATSETTGRDTGELFF.

The chain has TRBV18 and TRBJ1-1; D might be TRBD1 (6 bases). The germline V and J ends were trimmed by 3 bases and 4 bases, with 15 bases remaining between them. The CDR3 length is 15 residues. From germline, CDR1 is KGHSH and CDR2 LQKENI. CDR3 amino acids: CASSPTQTGITEAFF. The CDR3 DNA is TGTGCCAGCTCACCGACCCAAACAGGGATCACTGAAGCTTTCTTT.

This clonotype was observed a few times. The chain couples TRBV6-6 to TRBJ1-1, with TRBD1 as a possible D gene (6 bases). V lost 3 bases to trimming and J lost 6 bases, with 17 bases between them. This CDR3 region has 15 residues. Germline assignment: CDR1 MNHNY and CDR2 SVGAGI (reference sequence). As DNA, the CDR3 is TGTGCCAGCAGTTATCAAAGGGGGGGGGCCGCTGAAGCTTTCTTT. Amino acid sequence: CASSYQRGGAAEAFF.